Given below is one T cell receptor (beta chain) in context. Antigen: not known. The PCR contained 60 Vbeta and 13 Jbeta primers. TCRdb's table, derived via immunoSEQ multiplex PCR, lists solely in-frame clones and lacks some. The sample holds some 130,000 clones, over 75% seen once. Trimming took 5 bases from V and 10 from J; bases not matched to a gene: 4. Looked up from germline, CDR1 is LNHDA and CDR2 is SQIVND (reference sequence). This CDR3 is built from 13 residues. This specimen comes from a study of cytomegalovirus exposure and HLA in healthy donors. Findings and limits, study-wide: Roughly uniform sequencing depth across donors was assumed, possibly incorrectly.

Material: PBMCs. The chain carries TRBV19 and TRBJ1-6; 8 positions agree with TRBD1. The source of this sequence is a boy aged 5-17 years in good health and CMV-seronegative. CDR3 bases: TGTGCCAGTAGTGACAGGGGAAGGTCACCCCTCCACTTT. It codes for CASSDRGRSPLHF.